This T cell receptor beta chain was identified in a study of T-cell memory formation after mild COVID-19. On the study more broadly: TCR clustering was largely donor specific. Whole-study results and caveats: Some SARS-CoV-2-responding clones were already detected in memory before infection. Researchers report contracting CD4+ clones mostly in CM and EM, with CD8+ clones in EMRA.

For this clonotype: No antigen is known for it.

It was 5'RACE with constant-segment primers that produced the TCR alpha and TCR beta cDNA libraries, which carried sample barcodes and UMIs. TCRdb ran MiXCR on the 5' RACE reads and lists one entry per CDR3 protein. The profile shows some 250,000 distinct CDR3 sequences, about a sixth of them singletons. Germline CDR1 and CDR2: DFQATT and SNEGSKA (reference sequence). V was clipped by 6 bases and J by 0 bases, with 11 bases between them. This CDR3 comprises 13 residues. Sequenced sample: PBMCs or a T cell subset sorted from them (not recorded which). This chain links TRBV20-1 with TRBJ1-1; no firm D call. The receptor comes from a man aged 18-30 years who had mild COVID-19 (a few samples of this study predate the infection). Cell type and time point are not known. CDR3 sequence (DNA): TGCAGTGCCTCGTTGACACTGAACACTGAAGCTTTCTTT. Translating gives CSASLTLNTEAFF.